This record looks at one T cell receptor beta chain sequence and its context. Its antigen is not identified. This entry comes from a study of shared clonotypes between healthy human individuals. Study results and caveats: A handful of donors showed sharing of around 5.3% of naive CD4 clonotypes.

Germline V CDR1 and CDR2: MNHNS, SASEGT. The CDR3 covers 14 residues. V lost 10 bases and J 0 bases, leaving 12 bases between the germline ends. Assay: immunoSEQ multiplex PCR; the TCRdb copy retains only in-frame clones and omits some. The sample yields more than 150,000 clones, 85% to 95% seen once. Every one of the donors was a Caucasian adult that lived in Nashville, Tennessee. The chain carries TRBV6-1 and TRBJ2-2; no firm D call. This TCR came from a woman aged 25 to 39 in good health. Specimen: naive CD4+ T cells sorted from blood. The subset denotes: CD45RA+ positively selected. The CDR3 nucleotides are TGTGCCACGCCGAGGAGAGCGAACACCGGGGAGCTGTTTTTT. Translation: CATPRRANTGELFF.